This TCR beta chain appears in the sequencing data of a study of regulatory T cells in long-lasting Graves disease. A single record per CDR3 protein comes from TCRdb applying MiXCR to the reads. The table lists under 850 distinct CDR3 sequences, around 60% of them singletons. The CDR3 totals 15 residues. With V trimmed by 5 bases and J by 5 bases, 8 bases remained unmatched. Preparation of the TCR library used RNA extracted from PBMCs. This receptor was identified in a female donor with Graves disease. V usage is TRBV12-3 or TRBV12-4 and J usage is TRBJ2-2; 7 nucleotides agree with TRBD1. The sequencing used peripheral blood mononuclear cells (PBMCs), collected with antithyroid drug treatment, in newly diagnosed or persistent Graves disease (not recorded which). The CDR3 protein is CASSDRVTATGELFF. The CDR3 DNA follows: TGTGCCAGCAGTGACAGGGTAACTGCGACCGGGGAGCTGTTTTTT.